This TCR beta chain originates from a study of blood T cell repertoires in COVID-19. Across the study: The United States, Italy and Spain were the sources of the acute and convalescent COVID-19 samples.

Donors were grouped by their self-reported clinical history. Original methodology: For nucleated cells, counts were estimated from reference gene primer amplification. Method: immunoSEQ multiplex PCR; TCRdb's copy keeps in-frame clones and lacks some. D and trimming were read from the DNA, whereas the V and J calls and clone size are those reported in that table. The profile shows around 250,000 clones, around 84% of them singletons. The receptor comes from a woman between 45 and 65 years old who had recovered from COVID-19. Specimen: PBMCs or T cells enriched from blood (not recorded which).

As DNA, the CDR3 is TGTGCCAGCAGCTTAGACGGTGCTAGCACAGATACGCAGTATTTT. It codes for CASSLDGASTDTQYF. The chain couples TRBV11-2 to TRBJ2-3, with D unresolved. The ends were cut back, 0 bases at V and 0 bases at J, with 7 bases in the middle. Germline V CDR1 and CDR2: SGHAT, FQNNGV. This CDR3 comprises 15 residues.